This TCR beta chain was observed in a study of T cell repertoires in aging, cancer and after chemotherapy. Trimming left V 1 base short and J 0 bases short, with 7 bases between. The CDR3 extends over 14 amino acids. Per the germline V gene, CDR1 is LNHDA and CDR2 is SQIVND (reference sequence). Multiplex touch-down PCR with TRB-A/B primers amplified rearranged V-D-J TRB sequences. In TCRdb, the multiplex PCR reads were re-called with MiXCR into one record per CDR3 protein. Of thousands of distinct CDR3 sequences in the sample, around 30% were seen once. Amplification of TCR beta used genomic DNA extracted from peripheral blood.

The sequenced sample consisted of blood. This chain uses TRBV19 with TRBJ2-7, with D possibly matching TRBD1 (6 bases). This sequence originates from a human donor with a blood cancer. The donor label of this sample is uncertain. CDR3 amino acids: CASSIGQASYEQYF. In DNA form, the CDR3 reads TGTGCCAGTAGTATAGGACAGGCCTCCTACGAGCAGTACTTC.